Presented here are 27 T cell receptor beta chains from one specimen sequenced in a study of blood T cell repertoires in COVID-19. This table comes from immunoSEQ multiplex PCR, and its TCRdb copy is limited to in-frame clones, with some not included. This sample yields under 80,000 clones, of which 85% to 90% are seen a single time; less than 7.5% belongs to the top ten. The sequencing sample was made of peripheral blood. Every receptor here comes from an elderly woman with active COVID-19.

The chain recombines TRBV4-3 with TRBJ2-1; D may be TRBD2 (6 bases). The CDR3 is 14 residues long. With 0 bases removed from V and 8 bases from J, the gap between germline ends came to 11 bases. Germline CDR1 LGHNA, CDR2 YSLEER. CDR3 coding DNA: TGCGCCAGCAGCCAAGAGTGGGACTTGTATGAGCAGTTCTTC. Encoded protein: CASSQEWDLYEQFF.

This chain links TRBV11-2 with TRBJ2-3; 7 bases agree with TRBD1. This CDR3 contains 14 residues. The V and J ends lost 7 bases and 4 bases, in that order; junction bases with no gene match: 8. Germline-derived CDR1 and CDR2 are SGHAT and FQNNGV. Here the CDR3 reads CASTKLTGPDTQYF. DNA for the CDR3: TGTGCCAGCACCAAACTGACAGGGCCAGATACGCAGTATTTT.

The chain joins TRBV7-9 to TRBJ2-7; D remains unclear. Germline CDR1 SEHNR, CDR2 FQNEAQ (reference sequence). Trimming took off 5 bases at V and 4 bases at J, with 6 bases between the two ends. The CDR3 covers 11 residues. The CDR3 DNA is TGTGCCAGCAGCCCAGTATACGAGCAGTACTTC. It yields the protein CASSPVYEQYF. Variable domain in full (rest from reference TRBV7-9 and TRBJ2-7): DTGVSQNPRHKITKRGQNVTFRCDPISEHNRLYWYRQTLGQGPEFLTYFQNEAQLEKSRLLSDRFSAERPKGSFSTLEIQRTEQGDSAMYLCASSPVYEQYFGPGTRLTVT.

This clone was seen a handful of times. The rearrangement uses TRBV6-2 or TRBV6-3 and TRBJ2-7; 11 bases fit TRBD2. The germline gives CDR1 MNHEY, CDR2 SVGEGT. Trimming at V came to 5 bases and at J to 3 bases, leaving 3 bases not matched to a gene. The CDR3 covers 14 residues. For the CDR3, the DNA is TGTGCCAGCAGTCTACTAGCGGGAGTCTACGAGCAGTACTTC. The encoded protein is CASSLLAGVYEQYF.

The chain is built from TRBV6-5 and TRBJ1-1, with 9 bases fitting TRBD1. The CDR3 is made up of 13 amino acids. The germline V gene encodes CDR1 MNHEY and CDR2 SVGAGI. After removal of 6 bases from V and 7 bases from J, the junction contained 6 bases not matched to a gene. This CDR3 is CASSLGTGLEAFF. For the CDR3, the DNA is TGTGCCAGCAGCCTCGGGACAGGGCTTGAAGCTTTCTTT.

The J gene is TRBJ2-3, the V gene TRBV7-9, with a tentative D call TRBD1 (7 bases). Germline V lookup: CDR1 SEHNR, CDR2 FQNEAQ (reference sequence). The CDR3 loop spans 14 amino acids. Trimming took off 1 base at V and 6 bases at J, with 11 bases between the two ends. The CDR3 DNA sequence: TGTGCCAGCAGCTTAGGACAGGGACTGGATACGCAGTATTTT. It encodes CASSLGQGLDTQYF. Combining the CDR3 with reference TRBV7-9 and TRBJ2-3 gives the whole variable domain DTGVSQNPRHKITKRGQNVTFRCDPISEHNRLYWYRQTLGQGPEFLTYFQNEAQLEKSRLLSDRFSAERPKGSFSTLEIQRTEQGDSAMYLCASSLGQGLDTQYFGPGTRLTVL.

This rearrangement joins TRBV19 to TRBJ1-1; TRBD1 might be the D (6 bases). CDR1 is LNHDA and CDR2 is SQIVND in the germline V gene (reference sequence). With 0 bases removed from V and 5 bases from J, the gap between germline ends came to 16 bases. The CDR3 sequence is 16 residues long. CDR3 amino acids: CASSIDPSGRGTEAFF. The CDR3 region has the DNA TGTGCCAGTAGTATAGACCCCTCGGGGAGGGGGACTGAAGCTTTCTTT.

The J gene is TRBJ1-1, the V gene TRBV6-6; maybe TRBD1 (6 bases). This CDR3 has 12 amino acids. The V end was cut by 11 bases, the J end by 4 bases, with 14 bases between. The germline V gene encodes CDR1 MNHNY and CDR2 SVGAGI (reference sequence). For the CDR3, the DNA is TGTGCCGCTAACAGGGATACCACTGAAGCTTTCTTT. It codes for CAANRDTTEAFF.

V gene TRBV18 combines with J gene TRBJ1-1; D might be TRBD1 (6 bases). Trimming shortened V by 1 base and J by 5 bases, and 17 bases separated the two germline ends. The CDR3 spans 16 residues. Germline V gene data show CDR1 as KGHSH and CDR2 as LQKENI. CDR3 region: CASSPQGQPRGTEAFF. CDR3 nucleotides: TGTGCCAGCTCACCACAAGGACAGCCTCGTGGGACTGAAGCTTTCTTT.

This sequence joins TRBV5-4 and TRBJ2-7, with D possibly being TRBD1 (6 bases). The CDR3 runs to 12 residues. Trimming pared 4 bases from V and 11 bases from J, leaving 16 bases between. Looked up from germline, CDR1 is SGHNT and CDR2 is YYREEE (reference sequence). The CDR3, as DNA: TGTGCCAGCAGCACAGGGACACCCAAGGAGTACTTC. Encoded protein: CASSTGTPKEYF.

The chain couples TRBV5-1 to TRBJ2-1; 7 positions match TRBD2. CDR3 length: 15 amino acids. Germline CDR1 is SGHRS and CDR2 is YFSETQ. The V and J ends lost 6 bases and 2 bases, in that order; junction bases with no gene match: 8. The CDR3 nucleotides are TGCGCCAGCATACGCGGCGGGAGCCCCTACAATGAGCAGTTCTTC. This encodes CASIRGGSPYNEQFF. Based on the CDR3 plus reference TRBV5-1 and TRBJ2-1, the full variable domain is KAGVTQTPRYLIKTRGQQVTLSCSPISGHRSVSWYQQTPGQGLQFLFEYFSETQRNKGNFPGRFSGRQFSNSRSEMNVSTLELGDSALYLCASIRGGSPYNEQFFGPGTRLTVL.

This clone was seen a few times. CDR3 region: CASSLGQGDNEQFF. The CDR3 DNA reads TGCGCCAGCAGCTTGGGACAGGGTGACAATGAGCAGTTCTTC. The rearrangement joins TRBV5-1 to TRBJ2-1; 7 bases align to TRBD1. Germline-derived CDR1 and CDR2 are SGHRS and YFSETQ. The CDR3 loop spans 14 amino acids. V lost 0 bases and J lost 5; bases outside the gene matches: 2.

CDR3 nucleotides: TGTGCCAGCAGTAGTGGTAGTCGGGGCGAGCAGTACTTC. Its translation is CASSSGSRGEQYF. This chain connects TRBV6-6 to TRBJ2-7; D perhaps matches TRBD2 (5 bases). The CDR3 loop spans 13 amino acids. Germline loops: CDR1 MNHNY, CDR2 SVGAGI (reference sequence). V was trimmed by 5 bases and J by 6 bases, leaving 14 bases between them.

The CDR3 here is CSVARDSGSADTQYF. The CDR3 nucleotides read TGCAGCGTTGCCCGAGACAGCGGGAGCGCAGATACGCAGTATTTT. This sequence joins TRBV29-1 and TRBJ2-3; 8 nucleotides line up with TRBD2. CDR1 and CDR2 (germline): SQVTM, ANQGSEA. The V and J ends lost 4 bases and 4 bases, in that order; junction bases with no gene match: 10. The CDR3 spans 15 residues.

The CDR3, as DNA: TGTGCCAGCAGCCAATCGGGGGGGCCTGGGGCCAACGTCCTGACTTTC. Its translation is CASSQSGGPGANVLTF. The rearrangement uses TRBV16 and TRBJ2-6; TRBD2 might be the D (7 bases). V was trimmed by 0 bases and J by 2 bases, leaving 8 bases between them. The CDR3 has 16 amino acids. Germline CDR1 KGHSY, CDR2 FQNENV.

The V call is TRBV6-9, the J call TRBJ1-3; tentatively, D is TRBD1 (5 bases). This CDR3 region has 16 residues. CDR1 MNHGY and CDR2 SVAAGI come from the germline V gene. With 10 bases removed from V and 4 bases from J, the gap between germline ends came to 23 bases. CDR3 nucleotides: TGTGCCAACCCTTTGCCACCAGGGTGGCGAGGAAACACCATATATTTT. Residues: CANPLPPGWRGNTIYF.

The chain is built from TRBV11-3 and TRBJ2-1; 12 bases map to TRBD2. The germline gives CDR1 SGHNT, CDR2 YENEEA. The CDR3 covers 15 residues. V was clipped by 3 bases and J by 4 bases; unmatched bases: 1. CDR3 sequence reads: CASSFGLAGYNEQFF. The DNA for the CDR3 is TGTGCCAGCAGCTTCGGACTAGCGGGATACAATGAGCAGTTCTTC. Based on the CDR3 plus reference TRBV11-3 and TRBJ2-1, the full variable domain is EAGVVQSPRYKIIEKKQPVAFWCNPISGHNTLYWYLQNLGQGPELLIRYENEEAVDDSQLPKDRFSAERLKGVDSTLKIQPAELGDSAVYLCASSFGLAGYNEQFFGPGTRLTVL.

The genes are TRBV18 and TRBJ2-7; tentative D call: TRBD1 (6 bases). Trimming cost V 8 bases and J 1 base, with 15 bases left between them. The germline V gene encodes CDR1 KGHSH and CDR2 LQKENI. The CDR3 length is 14 residues. The CDR3 nucleotides are TGTGCCAGCACCCCCCCCGGACAGTCCTACGAGCAGTACTTC. Encoded protein: CASTPPGQSYEQYF.

The V and J genes are TRBV15 and TRBJ1-5, with 7 bases matching TRBD1. The CDR3 is 15 residues long. With V trimmed by 6 bases and J by 0 bases, 5 bases remained unmatched. Germline loops: CDR1 LNHNV, CDR2 YYDKDF (reference sequence). This CDR3 is CATRKGAGSNQPQHF. CDR3 nucleotide sequence: TGTGCCACCAGGAAGGGGGCGGGTAGCAATCAGCCCCAGCATTTT.

This clone was seen more than once but under ten times. The gene calls are TRBV28 and TRBJ2-1; 9 bases are a match to TRBD2. Germline values: CDR1 MDHEN, CDR2 SYDVKM. This CDR3 spans 16 amino acids. J was trimmed by 4 bases and V by 3 bases; bases with no gene match: 7. The CDR3 spells CASSFLAGATYNEQFF. CDR3 nucleotide sequence: TGTGCCAGCAGTTTCTTAGCGGGAGCGACATACAATGAGCAGTTCTTC.

The J gene is TRBJ2-1, the V gene TRBV6-1; D perhaps matches TRBD2 (5 bases). Germline V lookup: CDR1 MNHNS, CDR2 SASEGT. Trimming stripped 2 bases from V and 2 bases from J, with 7 bases between. The CDR3 contains 14 residues. The CDR3 nucleotides read TGTGCCAGCAGTGAACACGGGACCTACAATGAGCAGTTCTTC. The encoded protein is CASSEHGTYNEQFF.

This rearrangement joins TRBV19 to TRBJ1-1; D is unresolved. CDR3 length: 15 residues. Germline V CDR1 and CDR2: LNHDA, SQIVND (reference sequence). Trimming cost V 3 bases and J 0 bases, with 11 bases left between them. This chain's CDR3 is CASSIGTDLNTEAFF. The CDR3 coding sequence is TGTGCCAGTAGTATTGGTACAGATTTGAACACTGAAGCTTTCTTT.

The chain employs TRBV15 and TRBJ1-4, with D tentatively TRBD1 (5 bases). Trimming removed 3 bases from V and 8 bases from J, with 16 bases in between. The CDR3 runs 15 residues. From germline, CDR1 is LNHNV and CDR2 YYDKDF (reference sequence). CDR3 nucleotide sequence: TGTGCCACCAGCAGCGCCTTACAGGTGGGGGAAAAACTGTTTTTT. Encoded protein: CATSSALQVGEKLFF.

The chain links TRBV6-6 to TRBJ2-7, with D possibly TRBD1 on 6 matching bases. This CDR3 region has 13 residues. Deletions cut 7 bases from V and 2 bases from J, with 12 bases between. Per the germline V gene, CDR1 is MNHNY and CDR2 is SVGAGI (reference sequence). CDR3 coding DNA: TGTGCCAGCATTAACAGGGAAACCTACGAGCAGTACTTC. Its protein product is CASINRETYEQYF.

The chain joins TRBV3-1 (or the pseudogene TRBV3-2) to TRBJ2-3; 9 nucleotides agree with TRBD2. The germline gives CDR1 LGHDT, CDR2 YNNKEL (reference sequence). The CDR3 runs to 17 residues. Trimming cost V 11 bases and J 2 bases; bases outside gene matches: 17. The CDR3 loop reads CAVSRGAGGPTTDTQYF. Here the CDR3 DNA reads TGTGCCGTCAGTCGAGGTGCGGGAGGGCCTACCACAGATACGCAGTATTTT.

V gene TRBV2 combines with J gene TRBJ1-1; D is unresolved. The V end lost 3 bases, the J end lost 1 base, and 6 bases lay between the germline ends. This CDR3 region has 13 residues. Germline CDR1 and CDR2: SNHLY and FYNNEI. The CDR3 sequence is CASSEESNTEAFF. The CDR3 DNA sequence: TGTGCCAGCAGTGAGGAGTCGAACACTGAAGCTTTCTTT.

The table lists this clone with a few counts. This rearrangement joins TRBV6-5 to TRBJ2-3, with TRBD2 matching over 12 bases. In germline, CDR1 is MNHEY, CDR2 SVGAGI. CDR3 length: 14 amino acids. V lost 6 bases and J lost 4; bases outside the gene matches: 2. CDR3 coding DNA: TGTGCCAGCAGGTCTAGCGGGGGGGCAGATACGCAGTATTTT. Translation gives CASRSSGGADTQYF.